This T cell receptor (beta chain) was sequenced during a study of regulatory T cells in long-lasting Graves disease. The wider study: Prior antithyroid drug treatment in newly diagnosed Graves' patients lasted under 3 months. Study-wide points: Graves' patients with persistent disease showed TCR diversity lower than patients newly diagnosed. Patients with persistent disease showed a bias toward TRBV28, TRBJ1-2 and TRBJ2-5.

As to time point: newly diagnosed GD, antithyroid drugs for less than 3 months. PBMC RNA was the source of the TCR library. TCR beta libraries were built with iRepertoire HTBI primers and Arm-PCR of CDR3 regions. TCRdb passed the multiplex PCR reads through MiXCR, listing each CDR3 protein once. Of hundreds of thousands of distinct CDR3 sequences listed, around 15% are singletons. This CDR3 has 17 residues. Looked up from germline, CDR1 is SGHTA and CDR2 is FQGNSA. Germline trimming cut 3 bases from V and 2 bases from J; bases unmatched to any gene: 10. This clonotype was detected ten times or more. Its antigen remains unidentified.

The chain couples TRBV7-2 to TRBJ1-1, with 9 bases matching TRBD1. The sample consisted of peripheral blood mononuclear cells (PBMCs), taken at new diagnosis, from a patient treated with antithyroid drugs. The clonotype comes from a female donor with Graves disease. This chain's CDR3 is CASSFRKGTGYNTEAFF. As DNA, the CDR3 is TGTGCCAGCAGCTTCAGAAAGGGGACAGGGTATAACACTGAAGCTTTCTTT.